The 22 T cell receptor beta chains below come from one sample, sequenced in a study of CD8 T cells in ankylosing spondylitis. TCRdb redid the calling of the 5' RACE reads with MiXCR, one entry per CDR3 protein. The sample includes about 360,000 distinct CDR3 sequences, roughly 22% of them seen just once. Sequenced: blood, either unsorted or a sorted T cell fraction (not recorded which). The receptors shown here come from a male donor with ankylosing spondylitis or in good health (not recorded which).

The genes are TRBV7-9 and TRBJ2-7; D may be TRBD1 (5 bases). The CDR3 is 13 amino acids. Trimming shortened V by 5 bases and J by 10 bases, and 18 bases separated the two germline ends. Germline V CDR1 and CDR2: SEHNR, FQNEAQ (reference sequence). This CDR3 is CASSPPGAEIQYF. CDR3 bases: TGTGCCAGCAGCCCCCCTGGGGCCGAAATCCAGTACTTC.

This clonotype showed up many times. The rearrangement links TRBV12-3 or TRBV12-4 to TRBJ2-3; D remains unclear. CDR3 length: 14 residues. V lost 0 bases to trimming and J lost 1 base, with 5 bases between them. The CDR3 nucleotides read TGTGCCAGCAGTTTAGCTCCGGGCACAGATACGCAGTATTTT. Protein product: CASSLAPGTDTQYF.

The chain recombines TRBV12-3 or TRBV12-4 with TRBJ2-3; tentatively, D is TRBD2 (5 bases). V shed 2 bases and J shed 6 bases, with 15 bases lying between them. The CDR3 loop spans 15 amino acids. For the CDR3, the DNA is TGTGCCAGCAGTTTAAGTAGCGAGGTATGGGATACGCAGTATTTT. This gives the protein CASSLSSEVWDTQYF.

The chain carries TRBV29-1 and TRBJ2-7, with 10 bases fitting TRBD1. Germline V gene sequence: CDR1 SQVTM, CDR2 ANQGSEA. The CDR3 loop spans 13 amino acids. J lost 2 bases, V lost 7 bases, and 5 bases had no gene match. The CDR3 DNA sequence: TGCAGCGCCTGGGGACAGGGGACCTACGAGCAGTACTTC. It specifies CSAWGQGTYEQYF.

The chain couples TRBV27 to TRBJ2-2; the D gene is possibly TRBD2 (6 bases). Trimming removed 4 bases at V and 6 bases at J, with 9 bases between. The CDR3 extends over 13 amino acids. CDR1 and CDR2 (germline): MNHEY, SMNVEV (reference sequence). CDR3 in DNA: TGTGCCAGCAGTTGGAGGGGACCCGGGGAGCTGTTTTTT. This translates into CASSWRGPGELFF.

This chain's CDR3 is CASSFDRGRWEQYF. In DNA, the CDR3 is TGTGCCAGCAGCTTTGACAGGGGGCGGTGGGAGCAGTACTTC. The chain has TRBV6-1 and TRBJ2-7, with TRBD1 identical over 10 bases. J gave up 7 bases and V 6 bases, and 9 bases lay outside the gene matches. From germline, CDR1 is MNHNS and CDR2 SASEGT. There are 14 residues in the CDR3.

The J gene is TRBJ2-7, the V gene TRBV29-1, with D possibly matching TRBD1 (6 bases). Germline values: CDR1 SQVTM, CDR2 ANQGSEA. V was cut by 2 bases and J by 3 bases, with 17 bases left in between. This CDR3 has 15 amino acids. The CDR3 protein is CSVEKFKQGSYEQYF. The CDR3 DNA is TGCAGCGTTGAAAAGTTCAAACAGGGAAGCTACGAGCAGTACTTC.

This clonotype was found a few times. The V and J genes are TRBV7-9 and TRBJ2-7; 8 nucleotides match TRBD1. Trimming cost V 5 bases and J 5 bases; bases outside gene matches: 14. CDR1 and CDR2 (germline): SEHNR, FQNEAQ (reference sequence). The CDR3 length is 16 residues. CDR3 residues: CASSPLKGQGGDEQYF. Here the CDR3 DNA reads TGTGCCAGCAGCCCCCTAAAAGGACAGGGTGGCGACGAGCAGTACTTC.

This clonotype was detected a few times. CDR3 DNA: TGCAGCGTCCACGGACTAAACTCTTTCACTGAGCAGTTCTTC. It translates to CSVHGLNSFTEQFF. The rearrangement links TRBV29-1 to TRBJ2-1, with D tentatively TRBD2 (6 bases). This CDR3 is built from 14 residues. Germline CDR1 and CDR2: SQVTM and ANQGSEA. Trimming left V 6 bases short and J 9 bases short, with 21 bases between.

This clonotype was detected only a few times. V usage is TRBV7-9 and J usage is TRBJ2-2; 9 bases align to TRBD1. The germline gives CDR1 SEHNR, CDR2 FQNEAQ (reference sequence). This CDR3 comprises 15 residues. Germline trimming cut 5 bases from V and 2 bases from J; bases unmatched to any gene: 3. In DNA form, the CDR3 reads TGTGCCAGCAGCAGGACAGGGGCCAACACCGGGGAGCTGTTTTTT. As protein: CASSRTGANTGELFF. Combining the CDR3 with reference TRBV7-9 and TRBJ2-2 gives the whole variable domain DTGVSQNPRHKITKRGQNVTFRCDPISEHNRLYWYRQTLGQGPEFLTYFQNEAQLEKSRLLSDRFSAERPKGSFSTLEIQRTEQGDSAMYLCASSRTGANTGELFFGEGSRLTVL.

The chain links TRBV9 to TRBJ2-6, with 7 nucleotides matching TRBD1. With V trimmed by 3 bases and J by 0 bases, 9 bases remained unmatched. The CDR3 consists of 18 residues. CDR1 is SGDLS, CDR2 YYNGEE, per germline. CDR3 loop: CASSGERGHPSGANVLTF. The CDR3 bases are TGTGCCAGCAGCGGGGAAAGGGGGCATCCCTCTGGGGCCAACGTCCTGACTTTC.

This clonotype was seen more than once but under ten times. The V gene is TRBV2, the J gene TRBJ2-1; 10 positions match TRBD1. CDR1 and CDR2 from the germline V gene are SNHLY and FYNNEI. The CDR3 sequence is 14 residues long. Trimming at V came to 7 bases and at J to 6 bases, leaving 6 bases not matched to a gene. This chain's CDR3 is CASIGGTGVNEQFF. The CDR3 nucleotides are TGTGCCAGCATAGGGGGGACAGGGGTCAATGAGCAGTTCTTC. Together with reference TRBV2 and TRBJ2-1, the CDR3 gives the full variable domain: EPEVTQTPSHQVTQMGQEVILRCVPISNHLYFYWYRQILGQKVEFLVSFYNNEISEKSEIFDDQFSVERPDGSNFTLKIRSTKLEDSAMYFCASIGGTGVNEQFFGPGTRLTVL.

A few counts support this clonotype. This chain joins TRBV9 and TRBJ2-2, with D possibly matching TRBD2 (6 bases). The CDR3 runs 17 residues. CDR1 and CDR2 from the germline V gene are SGDLS and YYNGEE. The V gene lost 2 bases and the J gene lost 2 bases, with 16 bases spanning the gap. The DNA for the CDR3 is TGTGCCAGCAGCGTGTCGCGGGAAGACCTAAACACCGGGGAGCTGTTTTTT. This encodes CASSVSREDLNTGELFF.

This clonotype was observed a handful of times. V usage is TRBV12-3 or TRBV12-4 and J usage is TRBJ2-2; 7 bases match TRBD2. CDR3 length equals 14 residues. The V and J ends lost 4 bases and 8 bases, in that order; junction bases with no gene match: 7. The CDR3 loop is CASSSNLLAGELFF. Here the CDR3 DNA reads TGTGCCAGCAGTTCAAACCTACTAGCGGGGGAGCTGTTTTTT.

This chain links TRBV2 with TRBJ2-1; D possibly matches TRBD1 or TRBD2 (5 bases each). Germline loops: CDR1 SNHLY, CDR2 FYNNEI. The CDR3 loop spans 12 amino acids. V lost 5 bases and J lost 7, with 9 bases in between. The DNA of the CDR3 is TGTGCCAGCAGTCAGGGACGGAATGAGCAGTTCTTC. Protein product: CASSQGRNEQFF.

This clonotype was counted a few times. The V gene is TRBV20-1, the J gene TRBJ1-1; 9 bases line up with TRBD1. The V gene end was trimmed by 0 bases and the J gene end by 5 bases; junction bases not matched to a gene: 7. The length of the CDR3 is 15 residues. Germline CDR1 reads DFQATT; CDR2 reads SNEGSKA (reference sequence). The chain's CDR3 is CSARDRQGGRTEAFF. As DNA, the CDR3 is TGCAGTGCTAGAGATCGACAGGGGGGTCGGACTGAAGCTTTCTTT.

The chain couples TRBV7-7 to TRBJ2-5; 8 bases align to TRBD2. V dropped 5 bases and J dropped 3; count of bases not matched to a gene: 8. The CDR3 contains 15 residues. CDR1 and CDR2 (germline): SSHAT, FNYEAQ (reference sequence). The CDR3, as DNA: TGTGCCAGCAGCCAGGGTTGGCGGGGGGAAGAGACCCAGTACTTC. It yields the protein CASSQGWRGEETQYF.

This clonotype has a count of ten or more. This chain joins TRBV27 and TRBJ1-6; D unresolved. There are 14 residues in the CDR3. Trimming left V 7 bases short and J 0 bases short, with 7 bases between. CDR1 and CDR2 from the germline V gene are MNHEY and SMNVEV (reference sequence). CDR3 DNA: TGTGCCAGCACAGGCGGCTCCTATAATTCACCCCTCCACTTT. This encodes CASTGGSYNSPLHF.

In its sample, this clonotype was seen many times. The chain employs TRBV6-4 and TRBJ2-3; 8 nucleotides align to TRBD2. Germline V gene data show CDR1 as MRHNA and CDR2 as SNTAGT. After removal of 2 bases from V and 0 bases from J, the junction contained 4 bases not matched to a gene. CDR3 size: 16 residues. The CDR3 DNA sequence: TGTGCCAGCAGTGACCAGGCGGGGGGAAGCACAGATACGCAGTATTTT. This sequence encodes CASSDQAGGSTDTQYF.

The CDR3 DNA is TGCGCCAGCAGCCCTCCCGGGACAGTGCCCGACAATGAGCAGTTCTTC. It translates to CASSPPGTVPDNEQFF. This chain links TRBV4-1 with TRBJ2-1; the match to TRBD1 covers 7 bases. CDR3 length: 16 amino acids. CDR1 is MGHRA and CDR2 is YSYEKL in the germline V gene. J was trimmed by 5 bases and V by 4 bases; bases with no gene match: 11.

V usage is TRBV6-1 and J usage is TRBJ2-3; the D call may be TRBD1 or TRBD2 (5 bases each). CDR1 MNHNS and CDR2 SASEGT come from the germline V gene. V shed 6 bases and J shed 4 bases, with 17 bases lying between them. The CDR3 spans 15 residues. The CDR3 nucleotides read TGTGCCAGCAGGACCCGGGACCTCATCTCAGATACGCAGTATTTT. Translated, it gives CASRTRDLISDTQYF.

This clonotype has a handful of counts. The gene calls are TRBV7-9 and TRBJ2-7; tentative D call: TRBD1 (7 bases). The CDR3 consists of 15 residues. Deletions cut 4 bases from V and 2 bases from J, with 15 bases between. Germline V lookup: CDR1 SEHNR, CDR2 FQNEAQ (reference sequence). For the CDR3, the DNA is TGTGCCAGCAGCTCGGCAGGGGGGTTGGCCTACGAGCAGTACTTC. Amino acid sequence: CASSSAGGLAYEQYF. The complete variable domain, with remaining parts taken from reference TRBV7-9 and TRBJ2-7, reads DTGVSQNPRHKITKRGQNVTFRCDPISEHNRLYWYRQTLGQGPEFLTYFQNEAQLEKSRLLSDRFSAERPKGSFSTLEIQRTEQGDSAMYLCASSSAGGLAYEQYFGPGTRLTVT.